A selection of T cell receptor beta chains follows, all from one sample in a study of T-cell reconstitution after alpha-beta-depleted transplantation in children. Using its own MiXCR run on the PCR reads, TCRdb lists one record per CDR3 protein. Of 440,000 or so distinct CDR3 sequences listed, 43% are singletons. The sequences come from PBMCs, collected before TCRalphabeta/CD19-depleted stem cell transplant. All receptors come from a girl aged 2 to 10 with aplastic anemia, due to receive a stem cell transplant. Both conserved end residues are part of each CDR3. D genes are given only for firm matches. A row's size may be missing; if present it is once, few, many or a size class.

TRBJ1-1,TRBV10-3,NA,NA,CAISEWGKTTEAFF,TGTGCCATCAGTGAGTGGGGCAAGACCACTGAAGCTTTCTTT
TRBJ2-5,TRBV20-1,TRBD2,few,CSATISGRKETQYF,TGCAGTGCCACCATTAGCGGGAGGAAGGAGACCCAGTACTTC
TRBJ2-1,TRBV12-3/TRBV12-4,NA,NA,CASSFVDPYNEQFF,TGTGCCAGCAGTTTTGTCGATCCCTACAATGAGCAGTTCTTC
TRBJ2-2,TRBV27,NA,many,CASSPRPWGELFF,TGTGCCAGCAGTCCCCGGCCGTGGGGGGAGCTGTTTTTT
TRBJ1-1,TRBV29-1,NA,NA,CSVGRWRLEAFF,TGCAGCGTTGGGAGGTGGAGACTTGAAGCTTTCTTT
TRBJ1-1,TRBV5-1,NA,few,CASSPEGGETEAFF,TGCGCCAGCAGCCCCGAAGGCGGAGAGACTGAAGCTTTCTTT
TRBJ2-5,TRBV6-1,NA,NA,CASRLLLFETQYF,TGTGCCAGCAGACTCTTGCTTTTTGAGACCCAGTACTTC
TRBJ2-7,TRBV20-1,NA,NA,CSARDPGRNEQYF,TGCAGTGCTAGAGATCCTGGGAGGAACGAGCAGTACTTC
TRBJ2-5,TRBV4-2,TRBD2,NA,CASSQDRTSGQETQYF,TGTGCCAGCAGCCAAGACCGGACTAGCGGCCAAGAGACCCAGTACTTC
TRBJ1-4,TRBV27,NA,NA,CASTRVGGNEKLFF,TGTGCCAGCACCCGGGTAGGGGGGAATGAAAAACTGTTTTTT
TRBJ2-4,TRBV3-1,TRBD2,many,CASSQGGAGIVKNIQYF,TGTGCCAGCAGCCAAGGAGGAGCGGGGATAGTCAAAAACATTCAGTACTTC
TRBJ2-2,TRBV20-1,NA,many,CSAKDTGELFF,TGCAGTGCTAAAGACACCGGGGAGCTGTTTTTT
TRBJ2-5,TRBV20-1,TRBD2,NA,CSARPMGLAGGEETQYF,TGCAGTGCAAGACCGATGGGACTAGCGGGAGGAGAAGAGACCCAGTACTTC
TRBJ2-1,TRBV5-5,TRBD2,NA,CASSLLAGGREQFF,TGTGCCAGCAGCCTACTAGCGGGGGGGCGTGAGCAGTTCTTC
TRBJ2-3,TRBV9,TRBD2,NA,CASSLGEGSGDTQYF,TGTGCCAGCAGCCTCGGGGAGGGTTCCGGAGATACGCAGTATTTT
TRBJ1-5,TRBV20-1,TRBD1,few,CSARDPGGGNQPQHF,TGCAGTGCTAGGGACCCAGGGGGGGGCAATCAGCCCCAGCATTTT
TRBJ2-1,TRBV20-1,NA,NA,CSAPRSGTGEQFF,TGCAGTGCTCCTAGGAGTGGGACGGGTGAGCAGTTCTTC
TRBJ2-1,TRBV10-3,NA,NA,CAIRPRAAYNEQFF,TGTGCCATCAGACCCCGGGCCGCTTACAATGAGCAGTTCTTC
TRBJ1-1,TRBV7-2,NA,many,CASSRVDGFTEAFF,TGTGCCAGCAGCCGTGTTGACGGGTTCACTGAAGCTTTCTTT
TRBJ1-1,TRBV19,NA,NA,CASSTSVGTEAFF,TGTGCCAGTAGTACCTCAGTGGGCACTGAAGCTTTCTTT
TRBJ2-1,TRBV30,NA,NA,CAWSPSHLLHNEQFF,TGTGCCTGGAGTCCCTCTCACCTTCTTCACAATGAGCAGTTCTTC
TRBJ1-1,TRBV7-2,NA,many,CASSSRWKGDRGTEAFF,TGTGCCAGCAGCTCGCGGTGGAAGGGCGATCGGGGGACTGAAGCTTTCTTT
TRBJ2-1,TRBV25-1,NA,NA,CASSDYSPVGALNEQFF,TGTGCCAGCAGTGACTACTCCCCAGTAGGGGCTCTTAATGAGCAGTTCTTC
TRBJ2-7,TRBV28,TRBD1,NA,CASSPRQGPHSF,TGTGCCAGCAGCCCGAGACAGGGTCCCCACTCGTTC
TRBJ2-3,TRBV20-1,TRBD2,few,CSATRGTISTDTQYF,TGCAGTGCTACCCGCGGGACTATCAGCACAGATACGCAGTATTTT
TRBJ2-7,TRBV24-1,NA,NA,CATSEVGALEQYF,TGTGCCACCAGTGAGGTTGGGGCCCTCGAGCAGTACTTC
TRBJ1-2,TRBV20-1,TRBD1,NA,CSVSTGSSYGYTF,TGCAGTGTCTCGACAGGGTCTTCCTATGGCTACACCTTC
TRBJ1-5,TRBV5-5,NA,few,CASSLYGLGESNQPQHF,TGTGCCAGCAGCTTATATGGTCTGGGGGAAAGCAATCAGCCCCAGCATTTT